This T cell receptor (beta chain) was captured by sequencing in a study of T cells in Graves' hyperthyroidism and ophthalmopathy. The germline V gene has CDR1 MGHDK and CDR2 SYGVNS. The CDR3 is made up of 13 amino acids. Trimming took 6 bases from V and 3 from J, leaving 8 bases between them. The investigators amplified TCR beta CDR3 regions from RNA transcripts. The TCR CDR3 first-round RT-PCR relied on the HTBI primer set. TCRdb re-analysed the multiplex PCR reads in MiXCR, keeping a single row per CDR3 protein. The sample lists hundreds of thousands of distinct CDR3 sequences; about 38% were seen once.

This receptor was obtained from a man aged 18 to 29 with Graves' hyperthyroidism. The specimen sequenced was blood. J is TRBJ2-2 and V is TRBV25-1, with D unresolved. The CDR3 coding sequence is TGTGCCAGCAGGGTATACGACACCGGGGAGCTGTTTTTT. Residues: CASRVYDTGELFF.